These T cell receptor beta chains were read from a single sample in a study of PD-L1 blockade in urothelial cancer. Data came from immunoSEQ multiplex PCR; TCRdb stores just in-frame clones and leaves some out. The data contain 90,000 to 120,000 clones, around 82% of them singletons. The source material was PBMCs, sampled around atezolizumab (anti-PD-L1) treatment. The receptors stem from a middle-aged man with urothelial cancer. Both conserved end residues are part of each CDR3. The D gene is left open where the match is weak. Only part of the rows carry a size: once, few, many, or a class if the clone is expanded.

.	.	TRBV7-9	TRBJ2-7	TGTGCCAGCAGCTTAGGTACAGGGATAGGCGAGCAGTACTTC	CASSLGTGIGEQYF
TRBD2	.	TRBV7-2	TRBJ2-7	TGTGCCAGCAGCTTAGACTCGGCGGGAGGGCGTTTCGAGCAGTACTTC	CASSLDSAGGRFEQYF
.	.	TRBV19	TRBJ2-5	TGTGCCAGTAGTATTCAGGGAAAAGAGACCCAGTACTTC	CASSIQGKETQYF
.	.	TRBV11-3	TRBJ2-7	TGTGCCAGCAGCGGGAGGACCTACTCAGGAGCCTACGAGCAGTACTTC	CASSGRTYSGAYEQYF
TRBD2	.	TRBV7-9	TRBJ2-3	TGTGCCAGCAGCCCTGGGAGGGCTAGCGGTATCACAGATACGCAGTATTTT	CASSPGRASGITDTQYF
.	.	TRBV6-1	TRBJ2-3	TGTGCCAGCAGTGAAGTCTTTAGAATTTCAGATACGCAGTATTTT	CASSEVFRISDTQYF
TRBD1	once	TRBV5-1	TRBJ2-3	TGCGCCAGCAGCTTGAATCCGGGACAGGGGGCCCCAGATACGCAGTATTTT	CASSLNPGQGAPDTQYF
TRBD2	few	TRBV5-1	TRBJ2-1	TGCGCCAGCAGTTATAATCCGGGACTAGCAGGCAATGAGCAGTTCTTC	CASSYNPGLAGNEQFF
.	.	TRBV5-1	TRBJ1-6	TGCGCCAGCAGCGAACCAGGGGAATCACCCCTCCACTTT	CASSEPGESPLHF
TRBD2	once	TRBV19	TRBJ2-7	TGTGCCAGTAGTAACATCACTAGCGGGCAACTAGCCTACGAGCAGTACTTC	CASSNITSGQLAYEQYF
TRBD2	.	TRBV7-7	TRBJ2-1	TGTGCTAGCAGCCTAGCGGGAGGATTCTCCTACAATGAGCAGTTCTTC	CASSLAGGFSYNEQFF
TRBD2	.	TRBV11-2	TRBJ2-3	TGTGCCAGCAGCTTAGTCGGGGTAGCGGGCTTAACCGATACGCAGTATTTT	CASSLVGVAGLTDTQYF
.	.	TRBV5-1	TRBJ2-7	TGCGCCAGCAGTCCCGGGACACTTACCTACGAGCAGTACTTC	CASSPGTLTYEQYF
TRBD1	.	TRBV11-2	TRBJ2-5	TGTGCCAGCAGCACCTACAGGGGCTTATCAGAGACCCAGTACTTC	CASSTYRGLSETQYF
.	.	TRBV6-5	TRBJ2-2	TGTGCCAGCAGTTACGGGGGGATCAGGGAGCTGTTTTTT	CASSYGGIRELFF
.	.	TRBV2	TRBJ2-5	TGTGCCAGCAGTGAAGGGGCAGTTCAAGAGACCCAGTACTTC	CASSEGAVQETQYF
TRBD2	.	TRBV11-3	TRBJ2-5	TGTGCCAGCAGCCTCGGACTAGCGGGAGAAGAGACCCAGTACTTC	CASSLGLAGEETQYF
.	.	TRBV19	TRBJ2-7	TGTGCCAGTAGTACCCGAGGCTACGAGCAGTACTTC	CASSTRGYEQYF
.	.	TRBV28	TRBJ1-3	TGTGCCAGCACCCGACGGTCGGGTGGAGGAAACACCATATATTTT	CASTRRSGGGNTIYF
.	once	TRBV28	TRBJ1-1	TGTGCCAGCAGCAGGACGGGAGGGACTGAAGCTTTCTTT	CASSRTGGTEAFF
.	.	TRBV27	TRBJ2-2	TGTGCCAGCAGTTTATGGGACCCGGGGGCCGGGGAGCTGTTTTTT	CASSLWDPGAGELFF
.	.	TRBV7-3	TRBJ2-1	TGTGCCAGCAGCTTAACGACCGGAGCCTACAATGAGCAGTTCTTC	CASSLTTGAYNEQFF
.	few	TRBV18	TRBJ2-4	TGTGCCAGCTCACCACCGGCGGGAGCCAAAAACATTCAGTACTTC	CASSPPAGAKNIQYF
.	.	TRBV27	TRBJ1-2	TGTGCCAGCAGTCCAGGGGCCCGATCCTATGGCTACACCTTC	CASSPGARSYGYTF
TRBD2	.	TRBV13	TRBJ2-1	TGTGCCAGCAGCTTAGGGGTAGCGGGAGCCTACAATGAGCAGTTCTTC	CASSLGVAGAYNEQFF
TRBD1	once	TRBV5-8	TRBJ2-1	TGTGCCAGCAGCGCTTACAGGGGGCAAAAGGTCAATGAGCAGTTCTTC	CASSAYRGQKVNEQFF
TRBD1	.	TRBV6-1	TRBJ1-2	TGTGCCAGCACTCATGCGGGACAGGCGTATGGCTACACCTTC	CASTHAGQAYGYTF
TRBD1	.	TRBV6-5	TRBJ2-1	TGTGCCAGCAGGCCGGACAGGGGGCCGACTGAGCAGTTCTTC	CASRPDRGPTEQFF
.	.	TRBV6-5	TRBJ2-7	TGTGCCAGCAGTTATGGACAGTCCGCCGAGCAGTACTTC	CASSYGQSAEQYF
.	.	TRBV19	TRBJ1-5	TGTGCCAGTAGTAAGGTAGCTCAGCCCCAGCATTTT	CASSKVAQPQHF
TRBD2	once	TRBV5-1	TRBJ2-5	TGCGCCAGCAGTGGCCGCCTAGCGGGAGAGACCCAGTACTTC	CASSGRLAGETQYF
.	once	TRBV30	TRBJ2-3	TGTGCCTGGAGTCCCAGGACTACTAGCACAGATACGCAGTATTTT	CAWSPRTTSTDTQYF
.	few	TRBV7-8	TRBJ2-7	TGTGCCACACAGGGTTCCGAGCAGTACTTC	CATQGSEQYF
.	.	TRBV7-2	TRBJ2-1	TGTGCCAGCAGCTTAGGGCGCCTAGAGGGTGCTGAGCAGTTCTTC	CASSLGRLEGAEQFF
TRBD2	.	TRBV19	TRBJ2-3	TGTGCCAGTAGTCACACTAGCGGGAGGGGAGATACGCAGTATTTT	CASSHTSGRGDTQYF
TRBD1	.	TRBV18	TRBJ2-6	TGTGCCAGCTCCCCGGACAGGGGGTCAGGGGCCAACGTCCTGACTTTC	CASSPDRGSGANVLTF
.	.	TRBV28	TRBJ2-7	TGTGCCAGCAGTTTTAGCGGAGTCTCTGGCGAGCAGTACTTC	CASSFSGVSGEQYF
.	.	TRBV18	TRBJ1-6	TGTGCCAGCTCACCCGACACTAATTCACCCCTCCACTTT	CASSPDTNSPLHF
TRBD2	.	TRBV2	TRBJ2-3	TGTGCCAGCAGTGCTGGCGGGAGTTTCGATACGCAGTATTTT	CASSAGGSFDTQYF
.	.	TRBV7-8	TRBJ2-1	TGTGCCAGCAGCTTAGATAAAATCTTAAGGGGGAGACCCGACAATGAGCAGTTCTTC	CASSLDKILRGRPDNEQFF
.	.	TRBV21-1	TRBJ2-7	TGTGCCAGCAGCAAAGGGTTAGCGGGAGGCTCCGAGCAGTACTTC	CASSKGLAGGSEQYF
TRBD2	.	TRBV6-5	TRBJ2-1	TGTGCCAGCAGTTCCCGACTAGCGGGAATTGAGCAGTTCTTC	CASSSRLAGIEQFF
TRBD1	.	TRBV6-6	TRBJ2-7	TGTGCCAGCAGGCCGGGACAGGGGGCCACCTACGAGCAGTACTTC	CASRPGQGATYEQYF
.	.	TRBV28	TRBJ1-1	TGTGCCAGTCTGCGGAGAGGGAACACTGAAGCTTTCTTT	CASLRRGNTEAFF
.	.	TRBV30	TRBJ2-3	TGTGCCTGGAGTGTGCTGGGGACAACCACAGATACGCAGTATTTT	CAWSVLGTTTDTQYF
.	.	TRBV10-3	TRBJ2-3	TGTGCCATCAGTACTGTGGACGGACTAGCCGCCCCAGGGGGGCAGTATTTT	CAISTVDGLAAPGGQYF
TRBD1	.	TRBV11-3	TRBJ2-7	TGTGCCAGCAGCTTAGATATCTGGGTCCGGTGGAGACAGGGTTACGAGCAGTACTTC	CASSLDIWVRWRQGYEQYF